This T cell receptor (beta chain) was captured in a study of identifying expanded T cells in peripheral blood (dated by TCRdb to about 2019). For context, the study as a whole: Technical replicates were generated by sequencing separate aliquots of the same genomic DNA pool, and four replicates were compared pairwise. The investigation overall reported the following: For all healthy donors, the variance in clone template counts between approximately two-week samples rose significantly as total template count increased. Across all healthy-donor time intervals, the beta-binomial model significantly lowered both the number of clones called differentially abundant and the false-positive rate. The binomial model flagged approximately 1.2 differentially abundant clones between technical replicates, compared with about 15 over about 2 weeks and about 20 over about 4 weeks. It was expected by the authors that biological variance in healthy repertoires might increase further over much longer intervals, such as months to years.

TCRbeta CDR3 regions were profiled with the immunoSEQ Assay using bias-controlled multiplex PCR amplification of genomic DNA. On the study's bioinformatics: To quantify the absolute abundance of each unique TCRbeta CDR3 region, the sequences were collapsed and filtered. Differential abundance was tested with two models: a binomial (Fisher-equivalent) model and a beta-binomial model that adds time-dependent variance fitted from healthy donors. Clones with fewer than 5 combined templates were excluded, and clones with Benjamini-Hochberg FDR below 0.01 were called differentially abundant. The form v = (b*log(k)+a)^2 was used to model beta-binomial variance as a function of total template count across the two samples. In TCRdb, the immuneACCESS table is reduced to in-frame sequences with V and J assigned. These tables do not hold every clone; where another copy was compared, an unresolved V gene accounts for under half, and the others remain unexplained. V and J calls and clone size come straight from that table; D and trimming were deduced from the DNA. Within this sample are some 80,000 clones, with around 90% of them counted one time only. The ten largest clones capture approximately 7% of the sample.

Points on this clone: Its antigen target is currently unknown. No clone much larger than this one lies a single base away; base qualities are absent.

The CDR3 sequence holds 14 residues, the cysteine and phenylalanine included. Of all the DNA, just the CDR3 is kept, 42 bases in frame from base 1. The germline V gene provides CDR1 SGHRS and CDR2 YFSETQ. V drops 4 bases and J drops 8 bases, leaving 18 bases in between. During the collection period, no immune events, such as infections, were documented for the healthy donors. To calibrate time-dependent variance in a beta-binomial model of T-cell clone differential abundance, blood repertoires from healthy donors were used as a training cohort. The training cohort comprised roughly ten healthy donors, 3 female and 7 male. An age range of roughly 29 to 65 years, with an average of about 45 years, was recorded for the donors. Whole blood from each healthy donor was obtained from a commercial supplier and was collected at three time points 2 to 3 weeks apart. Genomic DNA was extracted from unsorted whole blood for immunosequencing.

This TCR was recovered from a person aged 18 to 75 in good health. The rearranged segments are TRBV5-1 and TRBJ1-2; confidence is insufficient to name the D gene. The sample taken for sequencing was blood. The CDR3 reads CASSPPGPAGGYTF. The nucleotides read TGCGCCAGCAGCCCGCCAGGTCCTGCCGGAGGCTACACCTTC.